This T cell receptor (beta chain) was sequenced during a study of Graves' ophthalmopathy and Graves' hyperthyroidism (dated by TCRdb to 2017 to 2018). Background for the entire study: Peripheral blood was collected before any treatment was given, at the time of initial diagnosis. In 6 or 7 hyperthyroidism patients, T-cell repertoires of thyroid tissue and blood were compared. Following sample collection, hyperthyroidism patients were given methimazole at a starting dose of 30 mg daily, and ophthalmopathy patients were given high-dose intravenous methylprednisolone. In total, some 140 blood samples were TCR-sequenced: under 45 ophthalmopathy, some 80 hyperthyroidism and approximately 17 hyperthyroidism-to-ophthalmopathy patients. The study used signatures of the TCR beta repertoire to tell Graves' ophthalmopathy apart from Graves' hyperthyroidism and to predict which patients would progress to ophthalmopathy. To explore V-J signatures distinguishing ophthalmopathy from hyperthyroidism, a discovery set of around 100 patients (roughly 45 ophthalmopathy, some 57 stable hyperthyroidism) was enrolled. An independent validation cohort comprised some 18 hyperthyroidism patients and over 15 patients who later progressed from hyperthyroidism to ophthalmopathy. Paper-wide results and their limitations: Sample size was not predetermined statistically, and investigators were not blinded to group allocation. Among expanded thyroid clonotypes with frequency above 0.001, most also showed up in blood, which suggests that blood repertoires may reflect the thyroid immune response. In cross-validation, the 13-signature model distinguished ophthalmopathy from stable hyperthyroidism with around 86% sensitivity and 81.08% specificity, while in the test set the corresponding values were about 80% and 75%. In validation, the model predicted ophthalmopathy progression with about 70% sensitivity and about 77% specificity; 12 predicted patients were CT-confirmed with GO in a median of around 6 months.

Many counts were recorded for this clonotype. The antigen it binds to is not known. Per-base qualities were not stored, and no clone one base away is much larger. In the germline V gene (reference sequence), CDR1 corresponds to SEHNR and CDR2 to FQNEAQ. The cysteine opens and the phenylalanine closes a CDR3 of 16 amino acids. The entry retains the CDR3 DNA only, 48 bases that are in frame from base 1. The trim is 5 bases for V and 5 bases for J, with a gap of 18 bases between the germline ends. TCR beta CDR3 regions were amplified from RNA transcripts for repertoire sequencing. A first-round RT-PCR used HTBI primers with the Qiagen OneStep RT-PCR kit, followed by a second-round multiplex PCR, size selection and purification. The libraries underwent paired-end sequencing with 100 bp reads on an Illumina HiSeq2000. In the source study's methods: SOAPnuke was used to process the reads, removing any read that contained adapters or uncalled bases, had a mean Phred below 15, or lacked an exact match to the constant primer or identifier. COPE v1.2.5 was used to merge high-quality paired reads. Each unique nucleotide sequence was treated as a clonotype, and MiTCR v1.1 was used to align the clonotypes to the IMGT TRB V, D and J references. Only V-J combinations with frequency above 0.0001 were analysed, covering around 99% of repertoires. For each V-J combination, a TCR clonal expansion and chaos score was defined as F50 clonal expansion divided by the chaos observed in the TCRdist matrix. Welch's t-statistics and random forest were used to reduce features to some 13 V-J combinations, which were fed into a naive Bayes classifier. Thyroid-blood repertoire similarity was quantified with the Morisita-Horn index. TCRdb passed the public sequencing reads through fastp at Q25 and MiXCR, retaining productive beta sequences. Every CDR3 protein is listed once, alongside the most common genes and DNA of its rows. These V and J calls rely on TCRdb rather than the paper's analysis. Present in this sample are some 360,000 distinct CDR3 sequences, about a sixth of which were seen just once. The top ten constitute about 2.4% of the sample.

Stable hyperthyroidism was defined as no progression to ophthalmopathy within 18 months of follow-up. Hyperthyroidism patients were newly diagnosed, were aged 18 to 65 years, and had a disease duration under 2 months. Patients were excluded if they had other autoimmune diseases, uncontrolled infections, pregnancy or lactation. Diagnosis relied on clinical symptoms, serum thyroxine, TRAb, thyroid ultrasound and orbital computed tomography. PBMCs were isolated from about 10 ml of fresh peripheral blood by Ficoll-Paque density gradient centrifugation. Total RNA was extracted with Trizol reagent and quality-checked on an Agilent 2100 Bioanalyzer.

The sequencing input was peripheral blood. The receptor comes from an adult woman with stable Graves' hyperthyroidism. The chain is encoded by TRBV7-9 joined to TRBJ2-2; the D segment could be TRBD2, given 6 matching bases. The nucleotide sequence reads TGTGCCAGCAGCCGTCCGGGCCTGAGCGGGACCGGGGAGCTGTTTTTT. Its translation is CASSRPGLSGTGELFF.